This T cell receptor (beta chain) appears in the sequencing data of a study of T cells after yellow fever vaccination. Regarding the study as a whole: Compared with primary, the secondary response was weaker and peaked at day 5, not 15. Clones that expanded after primary vaccination mostly reappeared after the booster (approximately 96% CD4, 75% to 90% CD8). The appearance of a small share of clonotypes in both CD4 and CD8 compartments was observed.

The 5'RACE template-switching step produced TCR cDNA and added a universal primer site and UMIs. TCRdb re-called the 5' RACE reads through MiXCR, storing one row per CDR3 protein. The repertoire holds a few hundred thousand distinct CDR3 sequences, with around 4% as singletons. Trimming left V 6 bases short and J 4 bases short, with 15 bases between. This CDR3 is built from 14 residues. Germline assignment: CDR1 MGHDK and CDR2 SYGVNS. Worth noting for this clonotype: What it binds is not known.

The chain couples TRBV25-1 to TRBJ1-1; possibly TRBD1 for D (6 bases). The source is a man aged 18 to 29 who received the YFV17D yellow fever vaccine. Sequenced material: PBMCs, taken on the day of the yellow fever booster vaccination. For the CDR3, the DNA is TGTGCCAGCAGCAGTACAGGGCGTAGCACTGAAGCTTTCTTT. Its protein is CASSSTGRSTEAFF.